This note documents a single TCR beta chain sequence. Antigen specificity is unknown. Other DNA sequences in the sample encode the same CDR3. The split of CD4+ cells yielded CD45RA+ naive and CD45RA-negative memory subsets. The CDR3 sequence is 14 residues long. Trimming removed 4 bases from V and 2 bases from J; junction bases left unmatched: 4. The germline V gene has CDR1 SGHNT and CDR2 YYREEE (reference sequence). The record originates from a study of shared clonotypes between healthy human individuals. Points from the study as a whole: Richness estimates generally favored naive over memory subsets.

Replicate sorted-subset PCRs were loaded with around 0.2 ug DNA, 31,000 or so T cell genomes. Generated by immunoSEQ multiplex PCR, the TCRdb table keeps only in-frame clones and is missing some. This sample has about 1.1 million clones, with approximately 80% found just once. The receptor was derived from a man between 18 and 29 years old in good health. Some clones in this sample may be carry-over from other donors' samples. Specimen: memory CD4+ T cells from PBMCs. The subset here: CD45RA-negative fraction. This sequence joins TRBV5-4 and TRBJ2-5; 8 bases line up with TRBD1. CDR3 DNA sequence: TGTGCCAGCAGCCTCCGGGACAGGCAAGAGACCCAGTACTTC. It is translated as CASSLRDRQETQYF.